The next 27 T cell receptor beta chains were all read from a single sample in a study of cytomegalovirus exposure and HLA in healthy donors. Researchers ran the PCR with 60 Vbeta and 13 Jbeta primers. The repertoire was sequenced with immunoSEQ multiplex PCR; TCRdb's copy has only in-frame clones and lacks some. The table shows roughly 220,000 clones, with roughly 75% occurring only once. The sample comprised PBMCs. These receptors were taken from a woman in her 30s in good health and CMV-seronegative.

The rearrangement links TRBV4-1 to TRBJ1-2; no reliable D call. The CDR3 extends over 12 amino acids. Trimming removed 3 bases at V and 7 bases at J, with 9 bases between. Per the germline V gene, CDR1 is MGHRA and CDR2 is YSYEKL. The CDR3 nucleotides read TGCGCCAGCAGCCACGGGAGGTCTGGCTACACCTTC. It yields the protein CASSHGRSGYTF.

V usage is TRBV23-1 and J usage is TRBJ1-2, with D perhaps TRBD1 (6 bases). TRBV23-1 is designated an ORF whose function remains uncertain. V was cut by 4 bases and J by 13 bases, with 16 bases left in between. This CDR3 has 12 residues. This CDR3 reads CASSPPPQGFTF. The CDR3 DNA reads as TGCGCCAGCAGTCCCCCCCCGCAGGGGTTCACCTTC.

This clone has just a few counts. For the CDR3, the DNA is TGTGCCAGCGGTAGGGACAGGGAGGCCGGGGAGCTGTTTTTT. It translates to CASGRDREAGELFF. The chain joins TRBV6-1 to TRBJ2-2; TRBD1 agrees at 9 bases. Germline trimming cut 8 bases from V and 6 bases from J; bases unmatched to any gene: 7. The length of the CDR3 is 14 residues. Germline assignment: CDR1 MNHNS and CDR2 SASEGT.

This chain links TRBV10-3 with TRBJ2-7; perhaps TRBD2 as D (6 bases). The CDR3 consists of 14 residues. V was pared by 6 bases and J by 5 bases, with 17 bases between. Germline loops: CDR1 ENHRY, CDR2 SYGVKD. The CDR3 is CAISAAEGQDEQYF. DNA of the CDR3: TGTGCCATCAGCGCGGCGGAGGGCCAAGACGAGCAGTACTTC.

For this clone: Within the sample, other DNA sequences also encode this same CDR3. The rearrangement uses TRBV7-9 and TRBJ2-7; D ambiguous. The germline V gene has CDR1 SEHNR and CDR2 FQNEAQ (reference sequence). V was cut by 3 bases and J by 4 bases, with 7 bases left in between. The length of the CDR3 is 12 residues. CDR3 nucleotides: TGTGCCAGCAGCTTTATTAGTTACGAGCAGTACTTC. The encoded protein is CASSFISYEQYF. Looking up the rest from reference TRBV7-9 and TRBJ2-7 gives the full variable domain: DTGVSQNPRHKITKRGQNVTFRCDPISEHNRLYWYRQTLGQGPEFLTYFQNEAQLEKSRLLSDRFSAERPKGSFSTLEIQRTEQGDSAMYLCASSFISYEQYFGPGTRLTVT.

J is TRBJ2-7 and V is TRBV30; 11 bases are shared with TRBD1. V lost 2 bases and J lost 3; bases outside the gene matches: 6. Germline V lookup: CDR1 GTSNPN, CDR2 SVGIG (reference sequence). The CDR3 sequence is 15 residues long. This CDR3 reads CAWSIGQGAYYEQYF. CDR3 DNA: TGTGCCTGGAGTATAGGACAGGGGGCTTACTACGAGCAGTACTTC.

The chain combines TRBV19 with TRBJ1-1; TRBD1 agrees at 7 bases. Trimming at V came to 5 bases and at J to 4 bases, leaving 7 bases not matched to a gene. Germline V lookup: CDR1 LNHDA, CDR2 SQIVND (reference sequence). The CDR3 has 14 residues. The CDR3 is CASSYQQGSTEAFF. The CDR3 nucleotides are TGTGCCAGTAGTTACCAACAGGGGAGCACTGAAGCTTTCTTT.

This chain links TRBV27 with TRBJ2-5; tentatively, D is TRBD1 (5 bases). Trimming removed 1 base at V and 2 bases at J, with 11 bases between. Germline V gives CDR1 MNHEY, CDR2 SMNVEV (reference sequence). There are 15 residues in the CDR3. This chain's CDR3 is CASSLYQGTQETQYF. CDR3 DNA: TGTGCCAGCAGTTTATACCAGGGTACGCAAGAGACCCAGTACTTC.

This chain links TRBV11-2 with TRBJ2-1, with 10 nucleotides matching TRBD2. The V gene's germline CDR1 is SGHAT and CDR2 FQNNGV. V gave up 8 bases and J gave up 8 bases; unmatched junction bases: 12. The CDR3 runs 15 residues. CDR3 nucleotides: TGTGCCAGCGGTCGCAGCGGGAGGGCTAGCGATGAGCAGTTCTTC. Its protein product is CASGRSGRASDEQFF.

This clone was detected only a few times. The J gene is TRBJ2-3, the V gene TRBV6-5; 8 nucleotides match TRBD2. Germline-derived CDR1 and CDR2 are MNHEY and SVGAGI. The CDR3 covers 15 residues. V was clipped by 2 bases and J by 6 bases; unmatched bases: 7. CDR3 region: CASSYRGTSVDTQYF. The CDR3, as DNA: TGTGCCAGCAGTTACCGCGGGACTAGTGTGGATACGCAGTATTTT.

With regard to this clone: One end of the junction is discordant with germline, which a read error may explain. The chain recombines TRBV5-1 with TRBJ2-5; maybe TRBD2 (6 bases). Per germline, CDR1 SGHRS and CDR2 YFSETQ. This CDR3 contains 17 residues. CDR3 region: CASSLAVVLGGKDEQHF. CDR3 in DNA: TGCGCCAGCAGCTTGGCCGTGGTTCTTGGGGGGAAGGACGAGCAGCACTTC.

Details on this clone: Germline and junction disagree at one end, which may indicate a read error. CDR3 in DNA: TGTGCTAGCAGCTCCATAGCGGGGGGGCGTGAGACCCAGTACTTC. Amino acids: CASSSIAGGRETQYF. The chain uses TRBV7-7 and TRBJ2-5; TRBD2 matches 11 bases. CDR3 length equals 15 residues. Per the germline V gene, CDR1 is SSHAT and CDR2 is FNYEAQ (reference sequence).

The DNA of the CDR3 is TGTGCCAGCTCACCCCGTTGGGCAGAAACCTACGAGCAGTACTTC. It specifies CASSPRWAETYEQYF. V is TRBV18 and J is TRBJ2-7, with D unclear. Germline V CDR1 and CDR2: KGHSH, LQKENI. The CDR3 covers 15 residues. V lost 3 bases to trimming and J lost 2 bases, with 14 bases between them.

The rearrangement joins TRBV5-1 to TRBJ2-2; 11 bases match TRBD1. The V and J ends lost 6 bases and 4 bases, in that order; junction bases with no gene match: 17. This CDR3 is built from 19 residues. In germline, CDR1 is SGHRS, CDR2 YFSETQ. CDR3 amino acids: CASNKQFGDRGFGTGELFF. The CDR3 nucleotides are TGCGCCAGCAACAAACAGTTTGGGGACAGGGGGTTCGGCACCGGGGAGCTGTTTTTT.

CDR3 nucleotide sequence: TGTGCCAGTAGTATGGGGGCTAATTCACCCCTCCACTTT. Its protein product is CASSMGANSPLHF. V is TRBV19 and J is TRBJ1-6; a weak D match, TRBD1 (6 bases). The CDR3 sequence is 13 residues long. Trimming cost V 3 bases and J 6 bases, with 6 bases left between them. The germline CDR1 and CDR2 sequences are LNHDA and SQIVND (reference sequence).

The V and J genes are TRBV5-1 and TRBJ2-5; TRBD1 matches at 8 bases. The CDR3 consists of 15 residues. V shed 2 bases, J shed 5 bases, and the junction held 8 bases outside the gene matches. Per germline, CDR1 SGHRS and CDR2 YFSETQ. CDR3 in amino acids: CASSLDRGAMETQYF. The CDR3 DNA reads as TGCGCCAGCAGCTTAGACAGGGGAGCGATGGAGACCCAGTACTTC.

On this clone itself: One junction end does not reproduce the germline sequence, and a read error may be involved. This rearrangement joins TRBV7-9 to TRBJ2-5, with 11 bases matching TRBD1. This CDR3 region has 16 residues. Germline assignment: CDR1 SEHNR and CDR2 FQNEAQ (reference sequence). The CDR3 protein is CSSSLGTGGIQETQYF. CDR3 DNA: TGTTCCAGCAGCTTAGGGACAGGGGGAATCCAAGAGACCCAGTACTTC.

The CDR3 region is CASSLLAGKSVSNTEAFF. The CDR3 DNA is TGTGCCAGCAGTTTATTGGCAGGGAAATCGGTATCGAACACTGAAGCTTTCTTT. This chain connects TRBV27 to TRBJ1-1, with D maybe TRBD1 (5 bases). The CDR3 totals 18 residues. The germline CDR1 and CDR2 sequences are MNHEY and SMNVEV (reference sequence). V lost 1 base and J lost 1, with 19 bases in between.

This rearrangement joins TRBV7-9 to TRBJ2-3; the D gene is possibly TRBD2 (7 bases). This CDR3 is built from 15 residues. Trimming cost V 3 bases and J 2 bases, with 12 bases left between them. Looked up from germline, CDR1 is SEHNR and CDR2 is FQNEAQ (reference sequence). CDR3 DNA: TGTGCCAGCAGCTTTCAGGCGGGGGCCACAGATACGCAGTATTTT. Amino acids: CASSFQAGATDTQYF.

This clone has more than one count but fewer than ten. The gene calls are TRBV15 and TRBJ2-7, with TRBD2 matching 7 bases. V shed 4 bases and J 4 bases; nucleotides not matched to a gene: 4. The germline gives CDR1 LNHNV, CDR2 YYDKDF (reference sequence). CDR3 size: 13 residues. The CDR3: CATSMGGKYEQYF. CDR3 DNA: TGTGCCACCAGCATGGGGGGGAAGTACGAGCAGTACTTC. Combining the CDR3 with reference TRBV15 and TRBJ2-7 gives the whole variable domain DAMVIQNPRYQVTQFGKPVTLSCSQTLNHNVMYWYQQKSSQAPKLLFHYYDKDFNNEADTPDNFQSRRPNTSFCFLDIRSPGLGDTAMYLCATSMGGKYEQYFGPGTRLTVT.

The rearrangement joins TRBV30 to TRBJ1-2; D unclear. Germline values: CDR1 GTSNPN, CDR2 SVGIG (reference sequence). Trimming pared 0 bases from V and 3 bases from J, leaving 8 bases between. This CDR3 has 13 residues. The CDR3 coding sequence is TGTGCCTGGAGTGTTCAGATGGACTATGGCTACACCTTC. Its translation: CAWSVQMDYGYTF.

The chain uses TRBV4-2 and TRBJ2-3; 7 bases line up with TRBD2. Trimming cost V 3 bases and J 0 bases; bases outside gene matches: 3. The CDR3 has 15 amino acids. Germline CDR1 reads LGHNA; CDR2 reads YNFKEQ. CDR3 in amino acids: CASSQERGSTDTQYF. The CDR3 DNA reads as TGTGCCAGCAGCCAGGAGCGGGGAAGCACAGATACGCAGTATTTT.

The chain is built from TRBV7-9 and TRBJ2-1; a possible D gene is TRBD2 (6 bases). V was shortened by 5 bases and J by 6 bases, with 11 bases between the two germline ends. Per the germline V gene, CDR1 is SEHNR and CDR2 is FQNEAQ (reference sequence). The CDR3 is made up of 13 amino acids. CDR3 sequence: CASSPPGVNEQFF. The CDR3 DNA sequence: TGTGCCAGCAGCCCCCCGGGAGTCAATGAGCAGTTCTTC.

The rearrangement uses TRBV2 and TRBJ1-1, with TRBD1 as a possible D gene (6 bases). The CDR3 is 14 amino acids. CDR1 SNHLY and CDR2 FYNNEI come from the germline V gene. Trimming pared 3 bases from V and 5 bases from J, leaving 13 bases between. CDR3: CASSDAERGTEAFF. The CDR3 coding sequence is TGTGCCAGCAGTGACGCGGAAAGGGGGACTGAAGCTTTCTTT.

The chain combines TRBV9 with TRBJ1-5, with a possible D match to TRBD1 (6 bases). CDR3 length equals 13 residues. The germline V and J ends were trimmed by 0 bases and 5 bases, with 6 bases remaining between them. Germline CDR1 and CDR2: SGDLS and YYNGEE. CDR3 coding DNA: TGTGCCAGCAGCGTAGAGGGGGATCAGCCCCAGCATTTT. Translating gives CASSVEGDQPQHF.

With respect to this clone: A junction end diverges from the germline sequence, so it may reflect a read error. This chain links TRBV15 with TRBJ2-1; possibly TRBD1 or TRBD2 for D (6 bases each). This CDR3 contains 14 residues. Germline V gene lookup returns CDR1 LNHNV and CDR2 YYDKDF (reference sequence). CDR3 nucleotides: TGTGCCGCCAGGGGTCGGGAGAGATACAATGAGCAGTTCTTC. It specifies CAARGRERYNEQFF.

The CDR3 nucleotides are TGTGCCAGCAGTTTCGGGGTAAACACCGGGGAGCTGTTTTTT. The encoded protein is CASSFGVNTGELFF. The V call is TRBV6-5, the J call TRBJ2-2; a weak D match, TRBD2 (5 bases). This CDR3 comprises 14 residues. With 4 bases removed from V and 2 bases from J, the gap between germline ends came to 8 bases. Germline V gene lookup returns CDR1 MNHEY and CDR2 SVGAGI.